This is a list of T cell receptor beta chains from one sample in a study of spatial heterogeneity in lung cancer. TCRdb called the 5' RACE reads again in MiXCR, with one record for every CDR3 protein. The sample includes 20,000 to 25,000 distinct CDR3 sequences, over 5.5% seen only once; the top ten take less than 35%. Here the sequenced sample was PBMCs, taken at surgery. The receptors derive from a male donor with early-stage non-small cell lung cancer. Each CDR3 is given without its conserved first and last residue.

V gene,CDR3 protein
TRBV14,ASSQLGASEAQY
TRBV9,ASRGARAYEQY
TRBV29-1,SLRTSGETQY
TRBV11-2,ASSPTGPTGELF
TRBV27,ASSVQGANYGYT
TRBV9,ASSPWTGTYNEQF
TRBV28,ASSPKDTDTQY
TRBV2,ASKGQISPYEKLF
TRBV7-6,ASSLYSGRGSYNEQF
TRBV12-3/TRBV12-4,ASSRGFYEQY
TRBV27,ASSLGTGYGEQF
TRBV5-1,ASSLNGQGNNEQF
TRBV7-2,ASSSNSGLYNEQF
TRBV6-2/TRBV6-3,ASSPTVNQPQH
TRBV6-2/TRBV6-3,ASSYSKLGGGSSYNEQF
TRBV10-3,ATTGQSEAF
TRBV5-4,ASSPGGTGKNIQY
TRBV20-1,SAGRVSGGISDEQF
TRBV9,ASSVGDIRTEAF
TRBV18,ASSEHPAPETQY
TRBV19,ASEGSLNTGELF
TRBV7-6,ASTQGGLVYEQY
TRBV6-2/TRBV6-3,ASRLSNQPQH
TRBV29-1,SVFSGRASYNEQF
TRBV7-2,AIPRPGQEDTGELF
TRBV10-3,ATAFRLAGEGDTQY
TRBV6-1,ASSRLLNTEAF
TRBV5-1,ASSRETGNTIY
TRBV29-1,SCSGTGELF
TRBV7-9,ASSLGFVLH
TRBV7-3,ASSLWHGNEQF
TRBV18,ASDKGQGAGEQY
TRBV6-2/TRBV6-3,ASRTGNQPQH
TRBV20-1,SASEGYSNQPQH
TRBV6-1,ASSEGYRYEQY
TRBV12-5,ASGPDGGSMY
TRBV21-1,ASSTLIVRLKEYEQY
TRBV5-1,ASSLDRFWTDTQY
TRBV5-1,ASSLRPDRGETQY
TRBV27,ASSAGGTGELF
TRBV19,AVRQRESPYEQY
TRBV18,ASSAGHGETQY
TRBV6-1,ASSEYWDRYEQY
TRBV7-3,ASSLTGGATDTQY